This T cell receptor (beta chain) was found in a study of identical twins. Study results and limitations: Beta out-of-frame twin sharing showed a weaker excess. Twin pairs' shared out-of-frame alpha sequences were enriched in low generation probability. The abundant beta clonotypes from cord blood had fewer insertions, and memory repertoires had none of this.

Germline CDR1 reads WSHSY; CDR2 reads SAAADI. This CDR3 comprises 14 residues. V shed 8 bases and J shed 2 bases, with 14 bases lying between them. TCRdb re-called the 5' RACE reads with MiXCR, one entry per CDR3 protein. The sample has about 500,000 distinct CDR3 sequences, 14% seen once. In regard to this clonotype: What it binds is not known.

Separately, the same data were catalogued under a study of yellow fever vaccine responses in identical twins.

The source material was CD4+ T cells sorted from blood. The chain has TRBV10-2 and TRBJ2-3, with a possible D match to TRBD2 (6 bases). The clonotype originates from a woman younger than 30 in good health. The CDR3 coding sequence is TGCGCCAGCCTGGGCGGGATAAACACAGATACGCAGTATTTT. It specifies CASLGGINTDTQYF.